Given below is one T cell receptor beta chain in context. Clones were read by immunoSEQ multiplex PCR, and TCRdb kept only the in-frame ones, dropping some. The table shows 84,000 or so clones, with around 86% occurring only once. The V and J ends lost 3 bases and 3 bases respectively, with 8 bases between them. Germline-derived CDR1 and CDR2 are MNHEY and SMNVEV (reference sequence). CDR3 length: 13 amino acids. These data are taken from a study of radiotherapy plus CTLA-4 blockade in lung cancer. This clonotype was sampled from a human donor with non-small cell lung cancer that progressed on radiotherapy plus ipilimumab. The source was peripheral blood, collected from a patient treated with radiotherapy plus ipilimumab. V and J are TRBV27 and TRBJ1-2; D not resolved. CDR3 protein: CASSLSQYYGYTF. CDR3 bases: TGTGCCAGCAGTTTGTCACAGTACTATGGCTACACCTTC.